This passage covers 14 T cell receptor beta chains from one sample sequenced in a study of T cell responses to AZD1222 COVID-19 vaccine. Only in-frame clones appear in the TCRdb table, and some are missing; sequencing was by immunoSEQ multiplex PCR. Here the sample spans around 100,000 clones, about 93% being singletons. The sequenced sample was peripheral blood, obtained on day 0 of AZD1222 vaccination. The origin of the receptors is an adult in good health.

As DNA, the CDR3 is TGTGCCAGCAGCGCCGGACAGGGCGGCTACGAGCAGTACTTC. Translation: CASSAGQGGYEQYF. This rearrangement joins TRBV7-9 to TRBJ2-7; 8 nucleotides align to TRBD1. The CDR3 is 14 residues long. V gave up 5 bases and J gave up 3 bases; unmatched junction bases: 6. CDR1 and CDR2 (germline): SEHNR, FQNEAQ (reference sequence).

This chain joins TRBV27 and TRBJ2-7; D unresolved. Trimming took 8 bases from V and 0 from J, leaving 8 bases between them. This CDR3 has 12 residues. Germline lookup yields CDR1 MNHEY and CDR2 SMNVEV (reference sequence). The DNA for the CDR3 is TGTGCCAGCTTCACGAGCTCCTACGAGCAGTACTTC. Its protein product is CASFTSSYEQYF.

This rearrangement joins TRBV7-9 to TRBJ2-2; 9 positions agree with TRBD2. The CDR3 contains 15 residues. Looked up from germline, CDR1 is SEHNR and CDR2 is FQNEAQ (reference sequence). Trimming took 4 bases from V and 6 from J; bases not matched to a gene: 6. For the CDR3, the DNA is TGTGCCAGCAGCTCGACTAGCGGCACGGCCGGGGAGCTGTTTTTT. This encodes CASSSTSGTAGELFF. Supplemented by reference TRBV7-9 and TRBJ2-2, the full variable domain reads DTGVSQNPRHKITKRGQNVTFRCDPISEHNRLYWYRQTLGQGPEFLTYFQNEAQLEKSRLLSDRFSAERPKGSFSTLEIQRTEQGDSAMYLCASSSTSGTAGELFFGEGSRLTVL.

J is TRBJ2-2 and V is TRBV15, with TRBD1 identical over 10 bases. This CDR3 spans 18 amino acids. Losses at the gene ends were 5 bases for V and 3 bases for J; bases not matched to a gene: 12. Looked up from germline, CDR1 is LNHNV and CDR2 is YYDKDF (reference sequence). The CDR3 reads CATSLTTGGGRDTGELFF. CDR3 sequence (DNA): TGTGCCACCAGCCTCACGACAGGGGGCGGTCGGGACACCGGGGAGCTGTTTTTT. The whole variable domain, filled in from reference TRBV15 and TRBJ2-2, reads DAMVIQNPRYQVTQFGKPVTLSCSQTLNHNVMYWYQQKSSQAPKLLFHYYDKDFNNEADTPDNFQSRRPNTSFCFLDIRSPGLGDTAMYLCATSLTTGGGRDTGELFFGEGSRLTVL.

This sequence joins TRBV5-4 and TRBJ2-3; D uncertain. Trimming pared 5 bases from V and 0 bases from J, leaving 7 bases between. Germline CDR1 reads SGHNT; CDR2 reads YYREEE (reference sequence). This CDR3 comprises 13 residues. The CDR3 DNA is TGTGCCAGCAGGTTCGACAGCACAGATACGCAGTATTTT. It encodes CASRFDSTDTQYF.

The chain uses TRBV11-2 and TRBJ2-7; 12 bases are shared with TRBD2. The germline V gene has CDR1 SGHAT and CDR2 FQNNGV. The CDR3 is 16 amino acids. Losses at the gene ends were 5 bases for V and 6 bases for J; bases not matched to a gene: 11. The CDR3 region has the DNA TGTGCCAGCAGCCCCTCCAGACTAGCGGGAGAACGCGAGCAGTACTTC. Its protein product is CASSPSRLAGEREQYF.

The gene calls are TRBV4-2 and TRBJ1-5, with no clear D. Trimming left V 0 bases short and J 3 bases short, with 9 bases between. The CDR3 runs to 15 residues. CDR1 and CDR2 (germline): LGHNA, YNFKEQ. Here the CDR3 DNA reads TGTGCCAGCAGCCAAGAGGTAACAGACAATCAGCCCCAGCATTTT. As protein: CASSQEVTDNQPQHF.

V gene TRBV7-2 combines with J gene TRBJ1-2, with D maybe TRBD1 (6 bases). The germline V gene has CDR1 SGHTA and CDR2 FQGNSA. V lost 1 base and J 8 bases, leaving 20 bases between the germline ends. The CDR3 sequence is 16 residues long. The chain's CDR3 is CASSLVSGGGLGGYTF. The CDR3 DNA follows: TGTGCCAGCAGCTTAGTTAGTGGGGGCGGTTTGGGCGGCTACACCTTC.

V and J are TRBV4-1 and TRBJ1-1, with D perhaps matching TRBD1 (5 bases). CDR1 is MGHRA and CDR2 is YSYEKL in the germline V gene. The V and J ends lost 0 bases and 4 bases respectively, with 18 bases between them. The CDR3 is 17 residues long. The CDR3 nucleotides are TGCGCCAGCAGCCAAGAAATCGTGGGACTGATGATCACTGAAGCTTTCTTT. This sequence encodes CASSQEIVGLMITEAFF.

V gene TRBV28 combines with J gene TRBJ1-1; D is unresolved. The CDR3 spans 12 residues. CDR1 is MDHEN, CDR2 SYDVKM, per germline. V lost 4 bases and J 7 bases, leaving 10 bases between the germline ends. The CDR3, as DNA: TGTGCCAGCAGTTCGGACTCGATTGAAGCTTTCTTT. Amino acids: CASSSDSIEAFF.

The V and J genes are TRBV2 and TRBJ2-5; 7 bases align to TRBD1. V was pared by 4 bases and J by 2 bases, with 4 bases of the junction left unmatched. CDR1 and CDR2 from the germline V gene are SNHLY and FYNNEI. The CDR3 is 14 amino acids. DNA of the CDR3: TGTGCCAGCAGTGGCCAGGGACAGCAAGAGACCCAGTACTTC. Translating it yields CASSGQGQQETQYF.

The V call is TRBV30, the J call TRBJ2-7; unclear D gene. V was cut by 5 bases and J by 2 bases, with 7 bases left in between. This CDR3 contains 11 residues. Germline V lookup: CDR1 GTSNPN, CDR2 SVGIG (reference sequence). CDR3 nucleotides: TGTGCCTGGGGACGGACCTACGAGCAGTACTTC. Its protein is CAWGRTYEQYF.

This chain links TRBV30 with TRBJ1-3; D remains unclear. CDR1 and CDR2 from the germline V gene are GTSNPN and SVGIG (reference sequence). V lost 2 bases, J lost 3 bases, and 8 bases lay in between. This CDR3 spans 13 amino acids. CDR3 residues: CAWSLSDGNTIYF. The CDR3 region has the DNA TGTGCCTGGAGTTTGTCGGATGGAAACACCATATATTTT.

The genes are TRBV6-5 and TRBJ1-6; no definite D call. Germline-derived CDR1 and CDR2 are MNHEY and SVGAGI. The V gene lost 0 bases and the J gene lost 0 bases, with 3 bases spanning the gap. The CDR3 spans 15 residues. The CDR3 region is CASSYSASYNSPLHF. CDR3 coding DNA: TGTGCCAGCAGTTACTCTGCCTCCTATAATTCACCCCTCCACTTT.